Below are 10 T cell receptor beta chains sequenced from a single sample in a study of blood T cell repertoires in COVID-19. TCRdb's table, derived via immunoSEQ multiplex PCR, lists solely in-frame clones and lacks some. Here the sample spans 130,000 or so clones, around 84% being singletons. Sequences were obtained from peripheral blood. The receptors were sampled from a woman aged 60-75 years with acute or convalescent COVID-19.

The genes are TRBV5-6 and TRBJ1-6, with D possibly TRBD1 on 5 matching bases. Trimming took off 1 base at V and 4 bases at J, with 12 bases between the two ends. The CDR3 runs 16 residues. The V gene's germline CDR1 is SGHDT and CDR2 YYEEEE. The CDR3 is CASSLRPTAYNSPLHF. The CDR3 nucleotides are TGTGCCAGCAGCTTGCGGCCGACAGCTTATAATTCACCCCTCCACTTT.

This clone was observed at least ten times. The V gene is TRBV6-5, the J gene TRBJ1-6, with 11 bases that match TRBD1. Per the germline V gene, CDR1 is MNHEY and CDR2 is SVGAGI. V lost 7 bases, J lost 10 bases, and 6 bases stayed unmatched. The CDR3 is 14 residues long. The CDR3 protein is CASNLGTGGSPLHF. The CDR3, as DNA: TGTGCCAGCAACCTAGGGACAGGGGGATCACCCCTCCACTTT.

The V and J genes are TRBV6-2 or TRBV6-3 and TRBJ2-5, with 14 positions matching TRBD2. In germline, CDR1 is MNHEY, CDR2 SVGEGT. CDR3 length: 15 amino acids. Trimming removed 5 bases from V and 4 bases from J; junction bases left unmatched: 3. The DNA of the CDR3 is TGTGCCAGCAGTACGGGACTAGCGGGGGTAGAGACCCAGTACTTC. It codes for CASSTGLAGVETQYF.

CDR3 protein: CASSLEGARNTEAFF. CDR3 in DNA: TGTGCCAGCAGCTTGGAAGGGGCGCGGAACACTGAAGCTTTCTTT. This chain joins TRBV5-4 and TRBJ1-1, with TRBD1 as a possible D gene (5 bases). Germline V gene sequence: CDR1 SGHNT, CDR2 YYREEE (reference sequence). This CDR3 is built from 15 residues. Trimming took 0 bases from V and 1 from J, leaving 10 bases between them.

The chain couples TRBV7-8 to TRBJ1-5; 8 bases agree with TRBD1. CDR1 is SGHVS and CDR2 is FQNEAQ in the germline V gene. The CDR3 is 16 residues long. With V trimmed by 2 bases and J by 4 bases, 7 bases remained unmatched. The CDR3 sequence: CASSLQGAGENQPQHF. Written as DNA, the CDR3 is TGTGCCAGCAGCTTACAGGGGGCTGGAGAAAATCAGCCCCAGCATTTT.

Only a few counts were recorded for this clone. The V call is TRBV28, the J call TRBJ2-7; 11 bases fit TRBD1. CDR1 is MDHEN, CDR2 SYDVKM, per germline. Trimming took 5 bases from V and 1 from J; bases not matched to a gene: 13. This CDR3 region has 18 residues. The CDR3 protein is CASSPSGTGGWASYEQYF. The DNA of the CDR3 is TGTGCCAGCAGTCCCTCCGGGACAGGGGGGTGGGCGTCCTACGAGCAGTACTTC.

The chain links TRBV7-9 to TRBJ1-2; D gene uncertain. V was trimmed by 1 base and J by 5 bases, leaving 14 bases between them. Per germline, CDR1 SEHNR and CDR2 FQNEAQ (reference sequence). The CDR3 extends over 15 amino acids. CDR3 protein: CASSLVGPGLYGYTF. For the CDR3, the DNA is TGTGCCAGCAGCTTAGTTGGGCCAGGATTGTATGGCTACACCTTC. Variable domain in full (rest from reference TRBV7-9 and TRBJ1-2): DTGVSQNPRHKITKRGQNVTFRCDPISEHNRLYWYRQTLGQGPEFLTYFQNEAQLEKSRLLSDRFSAERPKGSFSTLEIQRTEQGDSAMYLCASSLVGPGLYGYTFGSGTRLTVV.

The V and J genes are TRBV4-3 and TRBJ2-1, with 8 bases aligning to TRBD2. The V gene end was trimmed by 0 bases and the J gene end by 9 bases; junction bases not matched to a gene: 4. Germline lookup yields CDR1 LGHNA and CDR2 YSLEER. The CDR3 runs 14 residues. DNA of the CDR3: TGCGCCAGCAGCCAAGACGGACTAGCACCTGAGCAGTTCTTC. Protein: CASSQDGLAPEQFF.

This chain joins TRBV4-2 and TRBJ1-3, with 7 positions matching TRBD1. From germline, CDR1 is LGHNA and CDR2 YNFKEQ. CDR3 length: 14 amino acids. The V and J ends lost 2 bases and 11 bases, in that order; junction bases with no gene match: 9. CDR3 nucleotide sequence: TGTGCCAGCAGCCAATCCCGGGACAGAATTTCCATATATTTT. Its translation is CASSQSRDRISIYF.

The table lists this clone with a count of one. The chain joins TRBV6-4 to TRBJ1-5; TRBD1 might be the D (6 bases). The CDR3 spans 13 residues. V was pared by 6 bases and J by 6 bases, with 12 bases between. The germline gives CDR1 MRHNA, CDR2 SNTAGT. The CDR3 DNA reads TGTGCCAGCAGCCCAGGGGAGGGTCAGCCCCAGCATTTT. Encoded protein: CASSPGEGQPQHF.